The 22 T cell receptor beta chains presented below share a single source sample, sequenced in a study of shared clonotypes between healthy human individuals. Generated by immunoSEQ multiplex PCR, the TCRdb table keeps only in-frame clones and is missing some. The profile shows about 1.1 million clones, 75% to 85% of them singletons. The sequenced material came from memory CD4+ T cells from PBMCs. The sample's subset: CD45RA-negative fraction. The origin of the receptors is a man between 18 and 29 years old in good health. Some clones in this sample may be carry-over from other donors' samples.

In its sample, this clone was seen many times. V is TRBV9 and J is TRBJ1-2; D remains unclear. V lost 0 bases, J lost 0 bases, and 6 bases lay in between. The germline V gene has CDR1 SGDLS and CDR2 YYNGEE. The CDR3 is made up of 14 amino acids. In DNA form, the CDR3 reads TGTGCCAGCAGCGTAGACGGTCCTAACTATGGCTACACCTTC. Protein: CASSVDGPNYGYTF.

As to this clone: Other DNA sequences in this sample translate to the same CDR3. The rearrangement links TRBV30 to TRBJ1-6, with D unresolved. In germline, CDR1 is GTSNPN, CDR2 SVGIG (reference sequence). Trimming cost V 2 bases and J 8 bases, with 10 bases left between them. This CDR3 spans 13 amino acids. The CDR3 protein is CAWSSGSDSPLHF. In nucleotides, the CDR3 is TGTGCCTGGAGTTCGGGGTCGGATTCACCCCTCCACTTT. Full variable domain (remainder filled in from reference TRBV30 and TRBJ1-6): SQTIHQWPATLVQPVGSPLSLECTVEGTSNPNLYWYRQAAGRGLQLLFYSVGIGQISSEVPQNLSASRPQDRQFILSSKKLLLSDSGFYLCAWSSGSDSPLHFGNGTRLTVT.

The CDR3 DNA is TGTGCCAGCAGCAGGGACTCATCCTACGAGCAGTACTTC. It encodes CASSRDSSYEQYF. The chain joins TRBV9 to TRBJ2-7; D possibly corresponds to TRBD2 (6 bases). The CDR3 contains 13 residues. Germline CDR1 is SGDLS and CDR2 is YYNGEE. The ends were cut back, 4 bases at V and 1 base at J, with 9 bases in the middle.

This sequence joins TRBV11-1 and TRBJ2-7; TRBD2 matches at 9 bases. This CDR3 is built from 15 residues. Germline trimming cut 1 base from V and 6 bases from J; bases unmatched to any gene: 7. Germline CDR1 is SGHAT and CDR2 is FQDESV (reference sequence). CDR3 in DNA: TGTGCCAGCAGCTTAGGGAGGGGACTAGCCTTCGAGCAGTACTTC. Its translation is CASSLGRGLAFEQYF.

A word on this clone: One base away lies a much larger clone, so this may be a sequencing read error. The same CDR3 arises from other DNA sequences in this sample as well. This rearrangement joins TRBV28 to TRBJ1-5; D unresolved. Trimming took 7 bases from V and 0 from J, leaving 4 bases between them. This CDR3 region has 12 residues. Germline CDR1 is MDHEN and CDR2 is SYDVKM. The DNA of the CDR3 is TGTGCCAGCACATATAGCAATCAGCCCCAGCATTTT. Its protein is CASTYSNQPQHF.

This chain uses TRBV29-1 with TRBJ2-7; 7 bases align to TRBD2. CDR1 is SQVTM, CDR2 ANQGSEA, per germline. This CDR3 spans 14 amino acids. V dropped 7 bases and J dropped 3; count of bases not matched to a gene: 12. Written as DNA, the CDR3 is TGCAGCGCTATTGGACTAGAGGGGATCTACGAGCAGTACTTC. The encoded protein is CSAIGLEGIYEQYF.

The V gene is TRBV20-1, the J gene TRBJ2-7; no definite D call. Germline V gene lookup returns CDR1 DFQATT and CDR2 SNEGSKA (reference sequence). The CDR3 runs to 11 residues. The V and J ends lost 5 bases and 6 bases respectively, with 11 bases between them. In DNA, the CDR3 is TGCAGTGCTTATACCGGGTCCGAGCAGTACTTC. Protein sequence: CSAYTGSEQYF.

The rearrangement links TRBV10-3 to TRBJ2-5; the D gene is possibly TRBD2 (7 bases). V gave up 3 bases and J gave up 5 bases, with 16 bases separating them. The CDR3 contains 15 residues. CDR1 and CDR2 (germline): ENHRY, SYGVKD. CDR3 nucleotides: TGTGCCATCAGTGACACCCAGGGAGGGGGGGAGACCCAGTACTTC. Residues: CAISDTQGGGETQYF.

The V gene is TRBV27, the J gene TRBJ2-7; TRBD1 aligns across 7 bases. Germline CDR1 is MNHEY and CDR2 is SMNVEV (reference sequence). V dropped 6 bases and J dropped 6; count of bases not matched to a gene: 14. This CDR3 comprises 15 residues. Written as DNA, the CDR3 is TGTGCCAGCAGCCTACCCCGGGACAGTGGGCGCGAGCAGTACTTC. Translation gives CASSLPRDSGREQYF.

The J gene is TRBJ2-1, the V gene TRBV2; D is perhaps TRBD1 (5 bases). Germline V lookup: CDR1 SNHLY, CDR2 FYNNEI. This CDR3 has 13 amino acids. V dropped 4 bases and J dropped 7 bases, with 11 bases sitting between them. The CDR3 DNA reads as TGTGCCAGCAGTGTGGGCAGGGTGAATGAGCAGTTCTTC. Its protein product is CASSVGRVNEQFF.

The chain combines TRBV5-1 with TRBJ2-4; D assignment may be TRBD1 or TRBD2 (5 bases each). Trimming removed 3 bases at V and 0 bases at J, with 19 bases between. Germline-derived CDR1 and CDR2 are SGHRS and YFSETQ. CDR3 length: 18 residues. CDR3 region: CASSSVPGRSLAKNIQYF. Written as DNA, the CDR3 is TGCGCCAGCAGCTCAGTCCCGGGACGGTCACTAGCCAAAAACATTCAGTACTTC.

The CDR3 reads CASSVGLRGSDEQYF. In DNA, the CDR3 is TGTGCCAGCAGCGTAGGGCTCCGGGGTAGCGACGAGCAGTACTTC. The chain recombines TRBV9 with TRBJ2-7; a possible D gene is TRBD2 (5 bases). The CDR3 runs 15 residues. Per germline, CDR1 SGDLS and CDR2 YYNGEE. V gave up 0 bases and J gave up 5 bases, with 15 bases separating them.

The chain's CDR3 is CASSIRDAYNEQFF. CDR3 nucleotide sequence: TGTGCCAGTAGTATTAGGGACGCCTACAATGAGCAGTTCTTC. The chain employs TRBV19 and TRBJ2-1; the D call may be TRBD1 or TRBD2 (5 bases each). CDR1 is LNHDA, CDR2 SQIVND, per germline (reference sequence). CDR3 size: 14 residues. The V gene lost 3 bases and the J gene lost 2 bases, with 8 bases spanning the gap.

The chain uses TRBV4-1 and TRBJ2-3; a weak D match, TRBD1 (7 bases). Trimming cost V 4 bases and J 1 base, with 21 bases left between them. This CDR3 spans 18 amino acids. CDR1 MGHRA and CDR2 YSYEKL come from the germline V gene. The CDR3 DNA reads as TGCGCCAGCAGCCGGAGGCAGGGAACAGGGGAGGGCACAGATACGCAGTATTTT. Encoded protein: CASSRRQGTGEGTDTQYF.

The rearrangement joins TRBV29-1 to TRBJ2-7; D gene ambiguous. The CDR3 consists of 14 residues. The V gene lost 4 bases and the J gene lost 3 bases, with 16 bases spanning the gap. In germline, CDR1 is SQVTM, CDR2 ANQGSEA. The DNA of the CDR3 is TGCAGCGTTGTGCGTGAAGGGAAGGTCTACGAGCAGTACTTC. Its protein product is CSVVREGKVYEQYF.

This clone appeared once. The chain is built from TRBV5-1 and TRBJ1-5, with D possibly TRBD1 on 6 matching bases. With 0 bases removed from V and 6 bases from J, the gap between germline ends came to 13 bases. The CDR3 has 15 residues. Germline V CDR1 and CDR2: SGHRS, YFSETQ. The DNA of the CDR3 is TGCGCCAGCAGCTTGGGCGGGACATCAGGTCAGCCCCAGCATTTT. Its protein product is CASSLGGTSGQPQHF.

In its sample, this clone was seen a few times. This chain joins TRBV19 and TRBJ2-5, with D possibly TRBD2 on 6 matching bases. Germline-derived CDR1 and CDR2 are LNHDA and SQIVND (reference sequence). This CDR3 comprises 13 residues. The V end lost 3 bases, the J end lost 7 bases, and 12 bases lay between the germline ends. The CDR3 region is CASSIGGIGTQYF. CDR3 coding DNA: TGTGCCAGTAGTATTGGAGGGATCGGGACCCAGTACTTC.

The chain carries TRBV5-1 and TRBJ1-2; D gene uncertain. V was pared by 4 bases and J by 8 bases, with 12 bases between. The CDR3 consists of 12 residues. CDR1 is SGHRS, CDR2 YFSETQ, per germline. CDR3 in amino acids: CASSADLGGYTF. CDR3 DNA sequence: TGCGCCAGCAGCGCAGACCTCGGCGGCTACACCTTC.

The chain employs TRBV2 and TRBJ2-5; no firm D call. CDR1 is SNHLY and CDR2 is FYNNEI in the germline V gene. The CDR3 is made up of 14 amino acids. V was pared by 4 bases and J by 2 bases, with 11 bases between. In DNA form, the CDR3 reads TGTGCCAGCAGTGTAGAACAGCTACAAGAGACCCAGTACTTC. It yields the protein CASSVEQLQETQYF.

This clone has just one count. Other DNA sequences in the sample encode the same CDR3. The chain recombines TRBV30 with TRBJ1-4; D perhaps matches TRBD1 (6 bases). Trimming took off 6 bases at V and 4 bases at J, with 6 bases between the two ends. From germline, CDR1 is GTSNPN and CDR2 SVGIG (reference sequence). The CDR3 runs 11 residues. As DNA, the CDR3 is TGTGCCTGCAGGGGTAATGAAAAACTGTTTTTT. Residues: CACRGNEKLFF.

The chain is built from TRBV29-1 and TRBJ2-7, with 15 bases fitting TRBD2. The germline V gene has CDR1 SQVTM and CDR2 ANQGSEA. V lost 5 bases, J lost 5 bases, and 16 bases stayed unmatched. The length of the CDR3 is 18 residues. The DNA for the CDR3 is TGCAGCGTTCCAGTGGGAGGACTAGCGGGAGGGTTCGGGAACGAGCAGTACTTC. This codes for CSVPVGGLAGGFGNEQYF.

V and J are TRBV5-4 and TRBJ2-7; maybe TRBD1 (5 bases). The ends were cut back, 2 bases at V and 1 base at J, with 10 bases in the middle. This CDR3 is built from 14 residues. Looked up from germline, CDR1 is SGHNT and CDR2 is YYREEE (reference sequence). CDR3 amino acids: CASSFQGSSYEQYF. CDR3 sequence (DNA): TGTGCCAGCAGCTTCCAGGGAAGTTCCTACGAGCAGTACTTC.